The present entry profiles one T cell receptor beta chain with its context. No antigen is known for it. The input lacks base qualities; no much larger clone sits a single base away. At the DNA level, this CDR3 is encoded by other sequences in the same sample as well. TCRbeta CDR3 regions were amplified from genomic DNA using the immunoSEQ Assay, a bias-controlled multiplex PCR. Per the authors' processing: Within the assay, amplification of reference gene primers was used to estimate how many nucleated cells each sample contained. Sequence reads were collapsed and filtered to measure the absolute abundance of every unique TCRbeta CDR3 rearrangement. For each sample, productive Simpson clonality was calculated as the square root of Simpson's diversity index across productive rearrangements. Not all clones reach the TCRdb copy of this immuneACCESS table, which keeps in-frame sequences only. Checked studies attribute under half of the gap to unresolved V genes and leave the rest unexplained. From that table come the V and J calls and clone size; the DNA was used to work out D and trimming. This sample comprises roughly 340,000 clones, roughly 86% of them detected only once. Jointly, the top ten make up approximately 1.8% of the sample.

Enrolling through a virtual design, the prospective study's participants ranged in age from roughly 18 to 95 years and lived across roughly 23 United States geographic areas. In the prospective study, cohorts were assigned on the basis of participant-reported clinical history obtained from a screening survey and a study questionnaire. In the prospective study, whole blood, serum and a nasopharyngeal or oropharyngeal swab were collected from each participant by mobile phlebotomists. Additional blood draws and questionnaires over a 2-month period could optionally be provided by prospective study participants. Before DNA extraction, prospective study blood samples were shipped either frozen or at room temperature. These data come from a study of blood T cell repertoires in COVID-19 (dated by TCRdb to the early 2020s). With respect to the entire study: Recovered participants in ImmuneRACE Cohort 3 were defined as having two consecutive negative NP/OP PCR tests, clearance from a healthcare professional, or resolution of symptoms. Samples from collaborators originated in the United States, Italy and Spain and spanned both the acute and convalescent phases of COVID-19. The material from the prospective study consisted of cDNA or gDNA derived from T cells, B-cell-depleted T cells, or PBMCs. Deeply sampled blood TCRbeta repertoires from subjects exposed to, actively infected with, or recovered from COVID-19 were included in the dataset. The repertoires were released in a freely available public database intended as a resource for research on the immune response to SARS-CoV-2. Samples came from the ongoing ImmuneRACE study (first 160 participants) plus 1,254 subjects from 6 global collaborators. Sample metadata almost always included a de-identified subject ID, COVID-19 status, age in years and sex. Where HLA class I and class II types were available, the types were taken from metadata supplied by the sample provider, not from assay-based typing.

Paper-wide results and their limitations: How much clinical and demographic metadata was included differed by source and by participant, and the metadata was provided uncurated.

The CDR3 runs 15 amino acids, cysteine and phenylalanine included. The kept DNA is CDR3 alone, 45 bases in frame from the first base. For CDR1 and CDR2, the germline V gene lists SGHRS and YFSETQ. V lost 0 bases and J lost 0 bases, and the count of bases not matched to a germline gene is 0. Sequenced sample: PBMCs or T cells enriched from blood (not recorded which). This chain is built from TRBV5-1 and TRBJ2-1; 7 central bases correspond to TRBD2. The receptor was derived from a man between 40 and 49 years old in a cohort exposed to, infected with or recovered from COVID-19 (not recorded which). The bases read TGCGCCAGCAGCTTGGGACTAGCCTCCTACAATGAGCAGTTCTTC. Its protein product is CASSLGLASYNEQFF.